The TCR beta chain described here comes from a study of CXCR3-negative and CXCR3-positive naive CD8 T cells. Study in general: Sequencing brought in around 140 million TRB reads altogether, and each library got about 1.5 +/- 0.3 million. Overall study findings and caveats: Comparison of naive CXCR3-negative and CXCR3-positive cells revealed similar TRBV-TRBJ usage, while memory cells differed. Partial loss of CXCR3 expression followed cryopreservation; most assays used fresh PBMCs. More hydrophobic TRB CDR3s were found in CXCR3-positive naive cells than in CXCR3-negative naive cells.

Every individual CD8+ T cell subset underwent sorting in triplicate at approximately 280,000 cells apiece. The study made its TRB cDNA libraries by 5' RACE, adding UMI labels. Each CDR3 protein gets one entry in TCRdb, which reprocessed the 5' RACE reads and gives no DNA. This sample's table has 120,000 to 150,000 distinct CDR3 sequences. With regard to this clonotype: Antigen specificity is unknown.

This CDR3 is 15 amino acids long. Per the germline V gene, CDR1 is DFQATT and CDR2 is SNEGSKA (reference sequence). This clonotype was sampled from a human donor in good health. Some clones in this sample may be carry-over from other donors' samples. The chain joins TRBV20-1 to TRBJ2-1; the TCRdb D gene call, TRBD2, has no DNA to confirm it. Specimen: naive CXCR3+ CD8+ T cells from blood. The subset: CD45RO-CCR7+CD27+CD95- naive CD8+ T cells expressing CXCR3 (TNR3+). This CDR3 reads CSAREGGLADNEQFF.